The clone carrying this T cell receptor beta chain was recorded a few times. Its specificity is unknown. CDR1 is MNHEY, CDR2 SVGAGI, per germline. The CDR3 sequence is 12 residues long. The V gene lost 0 bases and the J gene lost 8 bases, with 6 bases spanning the gap. The data were obtained in a study of T cell responses to AZD1222 COVID-19 vaccine. Overall study results and limits: No repertoire was sampled before or during the peak T cell response, only after it. Clonal diversity was possibly underestimated, and white British individuals and females predominated among donors. Reports say nearly half of spike-specific TCRs go after unmutated variant regions. Across spike, vaccine-associated CD4 TCRs were found, dominant at 160-218 and 743-854.

Repertoires were generated with immunoSEQ multiplex PCR, while TCRdb's copy carries only in-frame clones and drops some. This sample has 150,000 to 200,000 clones; about 90% occur once, and the top ten carry around 1.3%. The rearrangement links TRBV6-5 to TRBJ2-3, with D perhaps matching TRBD2 (6 bases). The receptor comes from an adult who received the AZD1222 COVID-19 vaccine. Sequences were derived from peripheral blood, sampled 28 days after the second AZD1222 dose. CDR3 residues: CASSYSGSTQYF. The CDR3 DNA reads as TGTGCCAGCAGTTACTCCGGGAGTACGCAGTATTTT.